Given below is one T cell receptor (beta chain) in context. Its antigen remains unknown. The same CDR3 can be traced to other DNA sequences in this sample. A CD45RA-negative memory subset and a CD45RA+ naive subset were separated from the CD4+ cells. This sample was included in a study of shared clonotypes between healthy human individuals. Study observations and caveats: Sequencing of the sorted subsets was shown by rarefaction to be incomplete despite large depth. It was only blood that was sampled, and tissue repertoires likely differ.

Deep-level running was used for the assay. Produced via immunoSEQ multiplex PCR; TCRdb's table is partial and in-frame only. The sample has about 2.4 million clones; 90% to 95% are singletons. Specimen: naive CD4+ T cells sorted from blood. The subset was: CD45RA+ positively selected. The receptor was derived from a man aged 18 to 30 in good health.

For the CDR3, the DNA is TGCGCCAGCAGTGCCCTTAGATCGGGAAACGAGCAGTACTTC. Protein: CASSALRSGNEQYF. The chain uses TRBV10-1 and TRBJ2-7; possibly TRBD2 for D (5 bases). Trimming took 4 bases from V and 5 from J, leaving 15 bases between them. The length of the CDR3 is 14 residues. Germline loops: CDR1 WNHNN, CDR2 SYGVQD (reference sequence).